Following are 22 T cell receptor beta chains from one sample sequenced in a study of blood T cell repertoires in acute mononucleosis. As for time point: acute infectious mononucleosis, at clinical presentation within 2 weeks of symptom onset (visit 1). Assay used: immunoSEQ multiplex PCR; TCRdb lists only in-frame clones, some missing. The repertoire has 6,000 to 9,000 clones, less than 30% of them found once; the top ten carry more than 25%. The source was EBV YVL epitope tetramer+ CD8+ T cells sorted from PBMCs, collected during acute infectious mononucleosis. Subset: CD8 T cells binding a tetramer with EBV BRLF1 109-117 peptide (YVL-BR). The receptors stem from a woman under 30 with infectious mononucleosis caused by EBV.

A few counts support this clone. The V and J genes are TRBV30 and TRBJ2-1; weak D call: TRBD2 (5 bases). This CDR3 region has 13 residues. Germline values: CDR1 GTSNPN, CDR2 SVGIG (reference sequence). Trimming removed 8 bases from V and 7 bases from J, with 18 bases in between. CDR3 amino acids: CASGVLPGNEQFF. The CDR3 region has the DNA TGTGCCAGCGGCGTTCTGCCCGGGAATGAGCAGTTCTTC. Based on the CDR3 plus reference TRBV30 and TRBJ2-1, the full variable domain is SQTIHQWPATLVQPVGSPLSLECTVEGTSNPNLYWYRQAAGRGLQLLFYSVGIGQISSEVPQNLSASRPQDRQFILSSKKLLLSDSGFYLCASGVLPGNEQFFGPGTRLTVL.

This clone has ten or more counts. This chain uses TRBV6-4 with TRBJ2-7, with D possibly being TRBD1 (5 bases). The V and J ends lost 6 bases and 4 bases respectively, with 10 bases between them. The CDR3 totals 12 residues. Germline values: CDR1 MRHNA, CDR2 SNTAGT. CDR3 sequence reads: CASSLDSYEQYF. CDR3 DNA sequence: TGTGCCAGCAGCCTCGACAGTTACGAGCAGTACTTC.

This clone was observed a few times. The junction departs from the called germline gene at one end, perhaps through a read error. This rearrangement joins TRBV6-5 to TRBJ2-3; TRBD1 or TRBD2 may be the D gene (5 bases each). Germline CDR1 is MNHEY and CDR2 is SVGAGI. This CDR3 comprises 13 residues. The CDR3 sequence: CATSDWDLDTQYF. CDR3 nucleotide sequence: TGTGCCACCAGTGATTGGGACCTGGATACGCAGTATTTT.

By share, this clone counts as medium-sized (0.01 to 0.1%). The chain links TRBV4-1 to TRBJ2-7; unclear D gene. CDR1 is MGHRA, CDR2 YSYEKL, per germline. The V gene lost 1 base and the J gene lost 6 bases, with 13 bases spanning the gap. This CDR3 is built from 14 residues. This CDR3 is CASSQGPALGEQYF. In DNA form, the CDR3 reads TGCGCCAGCAGCCAAGGTCCTGCGTTGGGCGAGCAGTACTTC.

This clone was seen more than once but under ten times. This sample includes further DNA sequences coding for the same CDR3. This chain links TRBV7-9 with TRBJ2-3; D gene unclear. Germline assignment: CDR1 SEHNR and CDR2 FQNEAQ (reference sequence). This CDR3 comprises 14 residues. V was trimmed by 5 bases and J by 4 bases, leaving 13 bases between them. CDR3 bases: TGTGCCAGCAGCACACTTGGTCTTGCAGATACGCAGTATTTT. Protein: CASSTLGLADTQYF.

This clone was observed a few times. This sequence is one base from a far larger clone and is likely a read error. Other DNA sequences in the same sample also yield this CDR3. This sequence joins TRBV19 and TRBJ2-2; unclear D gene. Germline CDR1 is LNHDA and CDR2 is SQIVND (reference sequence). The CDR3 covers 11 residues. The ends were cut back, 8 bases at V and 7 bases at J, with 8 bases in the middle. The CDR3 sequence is CASLYLGELFF. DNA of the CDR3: TGTGCCAGTTTGTATCTCGGGGAGCTGTTTTTT. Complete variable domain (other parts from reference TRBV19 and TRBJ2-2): DGGITQSPKYLFRKEGQNVTLSCEQNLNHDAMYWYRQDPGQGLRLIYYSQIVNDFQKGDIAEGYSVSREKKESFPLTVTSAQKNPTAFYLCASLYLGELFFGEGSRLTVL.

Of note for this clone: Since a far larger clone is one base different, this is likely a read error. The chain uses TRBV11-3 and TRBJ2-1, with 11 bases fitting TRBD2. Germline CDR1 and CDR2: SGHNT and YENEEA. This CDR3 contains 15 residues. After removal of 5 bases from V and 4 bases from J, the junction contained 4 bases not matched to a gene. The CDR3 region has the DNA TGTGCCAGCAGCCAACTAGCGGGGGAATACAATGAGCAGTTCTTC. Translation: CASSQLAGEYNEQFF.

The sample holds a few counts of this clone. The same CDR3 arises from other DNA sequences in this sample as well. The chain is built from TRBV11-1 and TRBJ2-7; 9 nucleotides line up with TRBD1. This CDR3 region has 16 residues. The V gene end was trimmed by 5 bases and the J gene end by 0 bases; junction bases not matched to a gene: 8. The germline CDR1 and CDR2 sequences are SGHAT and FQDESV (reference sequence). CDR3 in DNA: TGTGCCAGCAGCCCACCGGGACAGGGAATCTCCTACGAGCAGTACTTC. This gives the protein CASSPPGQGISYEQYF.

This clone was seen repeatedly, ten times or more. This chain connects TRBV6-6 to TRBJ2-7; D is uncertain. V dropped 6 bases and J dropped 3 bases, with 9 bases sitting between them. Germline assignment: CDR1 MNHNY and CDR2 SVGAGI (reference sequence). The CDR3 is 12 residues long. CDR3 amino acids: CASSPVNYEQYF. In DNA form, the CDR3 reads TGTGCCAGCAGCCCGGTCAACTACGAGCAGTACTTC.

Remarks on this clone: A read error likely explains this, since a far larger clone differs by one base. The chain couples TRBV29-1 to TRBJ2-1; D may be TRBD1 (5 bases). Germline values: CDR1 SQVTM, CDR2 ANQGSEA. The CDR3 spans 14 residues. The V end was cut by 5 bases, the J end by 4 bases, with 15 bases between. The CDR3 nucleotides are TGCAGCGTTCCTCCCGTGACAGATTACAATGAGCAGTTCTTC. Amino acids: CSVPPVTDYNEQFF.

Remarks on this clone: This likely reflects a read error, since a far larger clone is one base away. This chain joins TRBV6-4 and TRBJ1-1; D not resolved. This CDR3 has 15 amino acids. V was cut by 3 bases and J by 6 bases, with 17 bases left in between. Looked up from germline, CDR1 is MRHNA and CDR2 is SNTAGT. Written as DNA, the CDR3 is TGTGCCAGCAGTGAAGCGCTTCTAGCCAACGCTGAAGCTTTCTTT. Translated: CASSEALLANAEAFF.

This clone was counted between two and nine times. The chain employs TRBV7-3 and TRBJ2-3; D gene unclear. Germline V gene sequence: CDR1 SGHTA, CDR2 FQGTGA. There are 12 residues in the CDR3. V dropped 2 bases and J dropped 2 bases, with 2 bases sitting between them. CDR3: CASSLATDTQYF. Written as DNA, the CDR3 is TGTGCCAGCAGCTTAGCCACAGATACGCAGTATTTT.

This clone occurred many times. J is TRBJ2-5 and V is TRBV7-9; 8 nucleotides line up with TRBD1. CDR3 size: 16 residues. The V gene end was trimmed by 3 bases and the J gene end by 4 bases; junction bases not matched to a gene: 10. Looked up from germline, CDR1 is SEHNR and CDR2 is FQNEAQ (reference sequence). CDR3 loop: CASSLDLGQGGETQYF. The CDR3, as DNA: TGTGCCAGCAGCTTGGACCTCGGACAGGGTGGAGAGACCCAGTACTTC.

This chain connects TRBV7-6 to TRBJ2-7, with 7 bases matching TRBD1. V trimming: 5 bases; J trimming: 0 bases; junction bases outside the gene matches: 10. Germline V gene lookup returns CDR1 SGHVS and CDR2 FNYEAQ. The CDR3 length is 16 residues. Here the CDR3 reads CASSTYRDSLSYEQYF. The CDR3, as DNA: TGTGCCAGCAGCACATACCGGGACAGTCTCTCCTACGAGCAGTACTTC. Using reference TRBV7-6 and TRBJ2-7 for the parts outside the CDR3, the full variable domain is GAGVSQSPRYKVTKRGQDVALRCDPISGHVSLYWYRQALGQGPEFLTYFNYEAQQDKSGLPNDRFSAERPEGSISTLTIQRTEQRDSAMYRCASSTYRDSLSYEQYFGPGTRLTVT.

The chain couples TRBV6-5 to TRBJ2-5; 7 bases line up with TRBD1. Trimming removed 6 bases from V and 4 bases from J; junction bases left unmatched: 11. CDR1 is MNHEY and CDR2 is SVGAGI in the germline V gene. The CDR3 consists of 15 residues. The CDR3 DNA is TGTGCCAGCAGCCCGTTGACAGGGAGTGGAGAGACCCAGTACTTC. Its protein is CASSPLTGSGETQYF.

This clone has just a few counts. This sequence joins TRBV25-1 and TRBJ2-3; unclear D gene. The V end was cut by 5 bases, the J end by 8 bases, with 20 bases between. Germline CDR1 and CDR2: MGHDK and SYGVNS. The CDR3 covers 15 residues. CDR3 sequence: CASSLIGFRHGTQYF. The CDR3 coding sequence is TGTGCCAGCAGTTTGATCGGTTTTCGGCATGGTACGCAGTATTTT.

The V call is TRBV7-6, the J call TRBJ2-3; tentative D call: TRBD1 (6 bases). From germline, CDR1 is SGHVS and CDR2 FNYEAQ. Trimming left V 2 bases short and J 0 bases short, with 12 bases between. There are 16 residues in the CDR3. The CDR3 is CASSLLGAASTDTQYF. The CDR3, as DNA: TGTGCCAGCAGCTTACTGGGGGCGGCTAGCACAGATACGCAGTATTTT.

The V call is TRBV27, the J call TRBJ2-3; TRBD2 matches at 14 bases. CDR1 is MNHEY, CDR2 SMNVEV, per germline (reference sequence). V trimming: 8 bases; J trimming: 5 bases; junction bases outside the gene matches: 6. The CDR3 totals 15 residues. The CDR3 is CASSGTSGSGDTQYF. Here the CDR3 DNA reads TGTGCCAGCTCCGGGACTAGCGGGAGTGGAGATACGCAGTATTTT.

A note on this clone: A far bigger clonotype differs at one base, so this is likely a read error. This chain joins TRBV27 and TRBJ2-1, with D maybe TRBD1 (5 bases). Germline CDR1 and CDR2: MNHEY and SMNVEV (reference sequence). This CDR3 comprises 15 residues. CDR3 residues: CACSPDIGWGGEQFF. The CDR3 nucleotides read TGTGCCTGCAGTCCCGACATCGGTTGGGGCGGTGAGCAGTTCTTC.

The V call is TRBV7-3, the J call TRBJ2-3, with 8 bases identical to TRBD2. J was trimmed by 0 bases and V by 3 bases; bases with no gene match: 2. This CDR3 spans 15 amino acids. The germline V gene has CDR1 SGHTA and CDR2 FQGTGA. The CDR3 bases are TGTGCCAGCAGCTTTACTAGCGGCAGCACAGATACGCAGTATTTT. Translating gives CASSFTSGSTDTQYF.

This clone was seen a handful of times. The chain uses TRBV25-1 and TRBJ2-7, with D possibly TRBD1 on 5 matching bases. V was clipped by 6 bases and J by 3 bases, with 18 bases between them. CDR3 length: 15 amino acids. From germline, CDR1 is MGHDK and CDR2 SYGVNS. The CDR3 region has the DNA TGTGCCAGCAGCCCCCCCCCACAGGCCGTCTACGAGCAGTACTTC. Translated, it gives CASSPPPQAVYEQYF.

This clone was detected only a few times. This CDR3 reads CASSSSGGASDTQYF. CDR3 sequence (DNA): TGTGCCAGCAGCTCTAGCGGGGGGGCCTCGGATACGCAGTATTTT. V usage is TRBV7-2 and J usage is TRBJ2-3; the match to TRBD2 covers 12 bases. Per germline, CDR1 SGHTA and CDR2 FQGNSA. J lost 6 bases, V lost 4 bases, and 5 bases had no gene match. The CDR3 length is 15 residues.